This T cell receptor beta chain is from a study of T cell responses to AZD1222 COVID-19 vaccine. Study-level findings and limits: A mostly white British donor set with more females was recruited, and clonal diversity was possibly underestimated. Just a handful of people given AZD1222 tested seropositive at baseline.

The data were produced by immunoSEQ multiplex PCR, yet TCRdb's version contains in-frame clones alone and is incomplete. The sample lists some 120,000 clones, 88% seen once, with over 8.5% in the top ten. Of note for this clone: Its antigen is not known.

The sample in question was peripheral blood, obtained on day 0 of AZD1222 vaccination. This clonotype was sampled from an adult in good health.

CDR3 protein: CASSYSSSGGTEAFF. The CDR3 region has the DNA TGTGCCAGCAGTTACTCTAGTAGCGGCGGCACTGAAGCTTTCTTT. The chain employs TRBV6-5 and TRBJ1-1, with D unclear. Germline V gene sequence: CDR1 MNHEY, CDR2 SVGAGI. V dropped 0 bases and J dropped 4 bases, with 12 bases sitting between them. The CDR3 spans 15 residues.